This T cell receptor (beta chain) is drawn from a study of blood T cell repertoires in COVID-19. Study summary: Donors in the United States, Italy and Spain gave samples during acute or convalescent COVID-19. T cells, B-cell-depleted T cells, or PBMCs provided the cDNA or gDNA that served as material.

Produced via immunoSEQ multiplex PCR; TCRdb's table is partial and in-frame only. The sample holds hundreds of thousands of clones, around 89% seen once. The CDR3 covers 14 residues. Germline-derived CDR1 and CDR2 are MNHEY and SMNVEV (reference sequence). V shed 6 bases, J shed 3 bases, and the junction held 5 bases outside the gene matches. This clone was seen just once. Sequenced sample: PBMCs or T cells enriched from blood (not recorded which). The chain carries TRBV27 and TRBJ1-5; TRBD1 matches 7 bases. This TCR was recovered from a man aged 25-45 years who had recovered from COVID-19. CDR3: CASSLQGYNQPQHF. Here the CDR3 DNA reads TGTGCCAGCAGCTTACAGGGGTACAATCAGCCCCAGCATTTT.